Listed below are T cell receptor beta chains from one sample, sequenced in a study of blood T cell repertoires in COVID-19. The table came from immunoSEQ multiplex PCR; TCRdb's copy has only in-frame clones and leaves some out. Among 180,000 or so clones listed, about nine tenths were seen once. Sequenced: peripheral blood. These receptors were collected from a man in his forties with acute or convalescent COVID-19. CDR3s include the opening cysteine and the closing phenylalanine or tryptophan. Fields, in order: J gene, clone size, CDR3 length, D gene, V gene, CDR3 protein, CDR3 DNA. A D gene is named only where the DNA matches it firmly. Clone size appears in some rows only: once, few, many, or a class for an expanded clone.

j_gene: TRBJ1-6; abundance: .; len: 14; d_gene: TRBD1; v_gene: TRBV27; CDR3aa: CASSPRGRNSPLHF; CDR3nt: TGTGCCAGCAGTCCCAGGGGGCGTAATTCACCCCTCCACTTT
j_gene: TRBJ2-2; abundance: .; len: 12; d_gene: .; v_gene: TRBV12-3/TRBV12-4; CDR3aa: CASSPSVGELFF; CDR3nt: TGTGCCAGCAGTCCGTCCGTCGGGGAGCTGTTTTTT
j_gene: TRBJ1-3; abundance: .; len: 18; d_gene: .; v_gene: TRBV21-1; CDR3aa: CASSNKSPQGRGGNTIYF; CDR3nt: TGTGCCAGCAGCAATAAGTCCCCCCAAGGGCGGGGCGGAAACACCATATATTTT
j_gene: TRBJ2-1; abundance: .; len: 17; d_gene: TRBD1; v_gene: TRBV6-2/TRBV6-3; CDR3aa: CASTPLQGASSYNEQFF; CDR3nt: TGTGCCAGCACCCCATTACAGGGGGCCAGCTCCTACAATGAGCAGTTCTTC
j_gene: TRBJ2-7; abundance: .; len: 15; d_gene: TRBD2; v_gene: TRBV29-1; CDR3aa: CSVDGVSGGTYEQYF; CDR3nt: TGCAGCGTTGATGGGGTTAGCGGGGGAACCTACGAGCAGTACTTC
j_gene: TRBJ2-5; abundance: .; len: 16; d_gene: TRBD2; v_gene: TRBV10-1; CDR3aa: CASSGQNGGAGETQYF; CDR3nt: TGCGCCAGCAGTGGGCAGAACGGGGGGGCGGGAGAGACCCAGTACTTC
j_gene: TRBJ2-3; abundance: once; len: 13; d_gene: .; v_gene: TRBV9; CDR3aa: CASSTNAQDTQYF; CDR3nt: TGTGCCAGCAGCACCAACGCCCAGGATACGCAGTATTTT
j_gene: TRBJ2-3; abundance: .; len: 18; d_gene: TRBD2; v_gene: TRBV5-1; CDR3aa: CASSYGLAGTGSTDTQYF; CDR3nt: TGCGCCAGCAGCTACGGACTAGCGGGGACGGGGAGCACAGATACGCAGTATTTT
j_gene: TRBJ2-1; abundance: .; len: 19; d_gene: .; v_gene: TRBV7-9; CDR3aa: CASSLVGPHRVESYNEQFF; CDR3nt: TGTGCCAGCAGCTTAGTGGGTCCCCACAGGGTGGAATCCTACAATGAGCAGTTCTTC
j_gene: TRBJ2-4; abundance: once; len: 17; d_gene: TRBD2; v_gene: TRBV27; CDR3aa: CASSLSWRGDAKNIQYF; CDR3nt: TGTGCCAGCAGTTTATCGTGGCGGGGGGACGCCAAAAACATTCAGTACTTC
j_gene: TRBJ2-6; abundance: few; len: 16; d_gene: .; v_gene: TRBV6-2/TRBV6-3; CDR3aa: CASSPPSGDGANVLTF; CDR3nt: TGTGCCAGCAGCCCCCCTTCAGGGGATGGGGCCAACGTCCTGACTTTC
j_gene: TRBJ2-7; abundance: .; len: 15; d_gene: TRBD2; v_gene: TRBV7-3; CDR3aa: CASSLLAGPSYEQYF; CDR3nt: TGTGCCAGCAGTTTACTAGCGGGGCCCTCCTACGAGCAGTACTTC
j_gene: TRBJ1-1; abundance: .; len: 14; d_gene: TRBD1; v_gene: TRBV27; CDR3aa: CASTALDRDTEAFF; CDR3nt: TGTGCCAGCACCGCTCTTGACAGGGATACTGAAGCTTTCTTT
j_gene: TRBJ2-4; abundance: .; len: 13; d_gene: .; v_gene: TRBV19; CDR3aa: CASIPGRGNIQYF; CDR3nt: TGTGCCAGTATTCCCGGGCGGGGAAACATTCAGTACTTC
j_gene: TRBJ1-2; abundance: .; len: 13; d_gene: TRBD1; v_gene: TRBV10-3; CDR3aa: CAITRQGSTGYTF; CDR3nt: TGTGCCATCACCCGACAGGGTAGTACCGGCTACACCTTC
j_gene: TRBJ2-5; abundance: .; len: 16; d_gene: TRBD2; v_gene: TRBV7-9; CDR3aa: CASSPWTSGRKETQYF; CDR3nt: TGTGCCAGCAGCCCCTGGACTAGCGGGAGAAAAGAGACCCAGTACTTC
j_gene: TRBJ1-4; abundance: .; len: 14; d_gene: .; v_gene: TRBV6-6; CDR3aa: CASRRLATNEKLFF; CDR3nt: TGTGCCAGCAGGCGACTTGCAACTAATGAAAAACTGTTTTTT
j_gene: TRBJ1-5; abundance: once; len: 15; d_gene: TRBD1; v_gene: TRBV6-1; CDR3aa: CASSDNRGLGQPQHF; CDR3nt: TGTGCCAGCAGTGATAACAGGGGGTTGGGTCAGCCCCAGCATTTT
j_gene: TRBJ1-5; abundance: .; len: 15; d_gene: TRBD1; v_gene: TRBV6-5; CDR3aa: CASRDTGGTNQPQHF; CDR3nt: TGTGCCAGCAGGGACACAGGGGGAACCAATCAGCCCCAGCATTTT
j_gene: TRBJ1-1; abundance: .; len: 14; d_gene: TRBD1; v_gene: TRBV19; CDR3aa: CASSLRQGNTEAFF; CDR3nt: TGTGCCAGTAGTCTACGACAGGGGAACACTGAAGCTTTCTTT
j_gene: TRBJ2-3; abundance: .; len: 19; d_gene: .; v_gene: TRBV6-1; CDR3aa: CASSEWGTGGRGGTDTQYF; CDR3nt: TGTGCCAGCAGTGAATGGGGAACGGGGGGAAGGGGGGGCACAGATACGCAGTATTTT
j_gene: TRBJ1-5; abundance: .; len: 16; d_gene: .; v_gene: TRBV18; CDR3aa: CASSPSGGRGNQPQHF; CDR3nt: TGTGCCAGCTCACCAAGCGGGGGGCGGGGGAATCAGCCCCAGCATTTT
j_gene: TRBJ2-7; abundance: .; len: 15; d_gene: TRBD2; v_gene: TRBV5-1; CDR3aa: CASSPTGGASYEQYF; CDR3nt: TGCGCCAGCAGCCCCACGGGGGGGGCCTCCTACGAGCAGTACTTC
j_gene: TRBJ1-1; abundance: .; len: 14; d_gene: TRBD1; v_gene: TRBV6-5; CDR3aa: CASSFSTGPTEAFF; CDR3nt: TGTGCCAGCAGTTTTTCGACAGGGCCCACTGAAGCTTTCTTT
j_gene: TRBJ2-7; abundance: .; len: 14; d_gene: .; v_gene: TRBV2; CDR3aa: CASSAARGYYEQYF; CDR3nt: TGTGCCAGCAGTGCGGCCAGGGGATACTACGAGCAGTACTTC
j_gene: TRBJ1-2; abundance: .; len: 15; d_gene: TRBD1; v_gene: TRBV7-9; CDR3aa: CASSSSTGGNYGYTF; CDR3nt: TGTGCCAGCAGCTCATCGACAGGGGGCAACTATGGCTACACCTTC
j_gene: TRBJ2-7; abundance: .; len: 14; d_gene: TRBD1; v_gene: TRBV4-2; CDR3aa: CASSHTGQGSEQYF; CDR3nt: TGTGCCAGCAGCCATACCGGACAGGGTAGCGAGCAGTACTTC
j_gene: TRBJ2-7; abundance: once; len: 14; d_gene: TRBD1; v_gene: TRBV7-9; CDR3aa: CASSINRGPYEQYF; CDR3nt: TGTGCCAGCAGCATAAACAGGGGTCCCTACGAGCAGTACTTC
j_gene: TRBJ1-2; abundance: .; len: 13; d_gene: .; v_gene: TRBV11-1; CDR3aa: CASSPEAVYGYTF; CDR3nt: TGTGCCAGCAGCCCCGAGGCAGTCTATGGCTACACCTTC
j_gene: TRBJ1-6; abundance: once; len: 15; d_gene: .; v_gene: TRBV5-1; CDR3aa: CASSLSPESNSPLHF; CDR3nt: TGCGCCAGCAGCTTGTCTCCTGAGTCAAATTCACCCCTCCACTTT
j_gene: TRBJ2-3; abundance: .; len: 13; d_gene: TRBD2; v_gene: TRBV2; CDR3aa: CASTGLETDTQYF; CDR3nt: TGTGCCAGCACGGGACTAGAGACAGATACGCAGTATTTT
j_gene: TRBJ1-5; abundance: .; len: 15; d_gene: TRBD1; v_gene: TRBV9; CDR3aa: CASSVTGTGDQPQHF; CDR3nt: TGTGCCAGCAGCGTCACAGGGACAGGGGACCAGCCCCAGCATTTT
j_gene: TRBJ2-1; abundance: .; len: 14; d_gene: .; v_gene: TRBV21-1; CDR3aa: CASRRRGTYNEQFF; CDR3nt: TGTGCCAGCAGGCGGCGGGGCACCTACAATGAGCAGTTCTTC
j_gene: TRBJ1-2; abundance: .; len: 14; d_gene: TRBD1; v_gene: TRBV7-2; CDR3aa: CASSLGQGAYGYTF; CDR3nt: TGTGCCAGCAGCTTAGGACAGGGGGCTTATGGCTACACCTTC
j_gene: TRBJ1-4; abundance: .; len: 14; d_gene: TRBD1; v_gene: TRBV5-8; CDR3aa: CASSLQGFNEKLFF; CDR3nt: TGTGCCAGCAGCTTACAGGGGTTTAATGAAAAACTGTTTTTT
j_gene: TRBJ2-5; abundance: .; len: 14; d_gene: TRBD1; v_gene: TRBV7-3; CDR3aa: CASSTGGWQETQYF; CDR3nt: TGTGCCAGCAGCACAGGGGGCTGGCAAGAGACCCAGTACTTC
j_gene: TRBJ1-6; abundance: .; len: 14; d_gene: .; v_gene: TRBV10-1; CDR3aa: CASSEGQGGSPLHF; CDR3nt: TGCGCCAGCAGTGAAGGGCAGGGCGGTTCACCCCTCCACTTT
j_gene: TRBJ2-7; abundance: .; len: 15; d_gene: TRBD2; v_gene: TRBV6-2/TRBV6-3; CDR3aa: CASSDIGTSRYEQYF; CDR3nt: TGTGCCAGCAGTGACATCGGGACTAGCAGGTACGAGCAGTACTTC
j_gene: TRBJ2-5; abundance: .; len: 14; d_gene: .; v_gene: TRBV7-2; CDR3aa: CASSAPIHSQTQYF; CDR3nt: TGTGCCAGCAGCGCGCCCATACACAGCCAGACCCAGTACTTC
j_gene: TRBJ2-7; abundance: .; len: 15; d_gene: TRBD1; v_gene: TRBV10-3; CDR3aa: CAISGTGQSPYEQYF; CDR3nt: TGTGCCATCAGTGGGACAGGGCAATCTCCTTACGAGCAGTACTTC
j_gene: TRBJ1-1; abundance: few; len: 15; d_gene: .; v_gene: TRBV28; CDR3aa: CASSLIGGTGTEAFF; CDR3nt: TGTGCCAGCAGTTTAATCGGGGGGACTGGCACTGAAGCTTTCTTT
j_gene: TRBJ2-3; abundance: .; len: 15; d_gene: TRBD2; v_gene: TRBV5-1; CDR3aa: CASSLGRGYTDTQYF; CDR3nt: TGCGCCAGCAGCTTGGGGCGGGGGTACACAGATACGCAGTATTTT
j_gene: TRBJ2-3; abundance: once; len: 15; d_gene: .; v_gene: TRBV27; CDR3aa: CASSLKGVITDTQYF; CDR3nt: TGTGCCAGCAGTTTAAAGGGGGTTATCACAGATACGCAGTATTTT
j_gene: TRBJ1-1; abundance: .; len: 19; d_gene: .; v_gene: TRBV18; CDR3aa: CASSPLRAAKDSMNTEAFF; CDR3nt: TGTGCCAGCTCACCACTTAGGGCCGCTAAGGACAGCATGAACACTGAAGCTTTCTTT
j_gene: TRBJ1-1; abundance: .; len: 14; d_gene: TRBD1; v_gene: TRBV18; CDR3aa: CASSARTGDTEAFF; CDR3nt: TGTGCCAGCTCAGCTCGGACAGGGGACACTGAAGCTTTCTTT
j_gene: TRBJ2-5; abundance: .; len: 15; d_gene: TRBD2; v_gene: TRBV2; CDR3aa: CASSEVRGGIETQYF; CDR3nt: TGTGCCAGCAGTGAGGTGCGGGGGGGGATAGAGACCCAGTACTTC
j_gene: TRBJ2-2; abundance: .; len: 16; d_gene: TRBD2; v_gene: TRBV5-1; CDR3aa: CASSSSSGVVTGELFF; CDR3nt: TGCGCCAGCAGCAGCTCGAGCGGGGTCGTCACCGGGGAGCTGTTTTTT
j_gene: TRBJ1-1; abundance: .; len: 14; d_gene: TRBD1; v_gene: TRBV19; CDR3aa: CASSRDRLNTEAFF; CDR3nt: TGTGCCAGTAGTAGGGACAGGCTGAACACTGAAGCTTTCTTT
j_gene: TRBJ2-1; abundance: .; len: 14; d_gene: TRBD2; v_gene: TRBV5-4; CDR3aa: CASIERGENNEQFF; CDR3nt: TGTGCCAGCATCGAGCGGGGGGAGAACAATGAGCAGTTCTTC
j_gene: TRBJ2-2; abundance: .; len: 16; d_gene: TRBD1; v_gene: TRBV19; CDR3aa: CASSIGQGANTGELFF; CDR3nt: TGTGCCAGTAGTATCGGACAGGGGGCGAACACCGGGGAGCTGTTTTTT